These T cell receptor beta chains were read from a single sample in a study of cytomegalovirus exposure and HLA in healthy donors. Profiling relied on immunoSEQ multiplex PCR, and the TCRdb table lists in-frame clones only, not all of them. The sample carries 180,000 or so clones, about 69% recorded once. Material for sequencing was PBMCs. These receptor sequences come from a human donor in good health. Both conserved end residues are part of each CDR3. The order of the fields is clone size, D gene, V gene, J gene, CDR3 protein, CDR3 DNA. The D gene is left open where the match is weak. Clone size is given for some rows only: seen once, a few or many times, or a class if the clone is expanded.

>-|TRBD1|TRBV7-9|TRBJ2-5
CASSLGDRVGQETQYF
TGTGCCAGCAGCTTAGGGGACAGGGTCGGCCAAGAGACCCAGTACTTC
>once|-|TRBV25-1|TRBJ1-3
CASSGRLEQPTGNTIYF
TGTGCCAGCAGTGGAAGATTGGAGCAACCAACTGGAAACACCATATATTTT
>-|-|TRBV5-8|TRBJ1-5
CASSLGGALNQPQHF
TGTGCCAGCAGCTTGGGGGGCGCACTCAATCAGCCCCAGCATTTT
>-|TRBD1|TRBV5-8|TRBJ2-7
CASRLGQGPYEQYF
TGTGCCAGCAGATTGGGACAGGGACCCTACGAGCAGTACTTC
>-|-|TRBV14|TRBJ2-3
CASSQGLHGYGTDTQYF
TGTGCCAGCAGCCAAGGTCTGCATGGATACGGGACAGATACGCAGTATTTT
>-|-|TRBV7-3|TRBJ2-7
CASSLNGGDYEQYF
TGTGCCAGCAGCTTAAACGGTGGAGACTACGAGCAGTACTTC
>-|-|TRBV27|TRBJ2-7
CASSLSGGSGTPTYEQYF
TGTGCCAGCAGTTTATCAGGCGGATCTGGGACACCTACCTACGAGCAGTACTTC
>-|TRBD1|TRBV2|TRBJ1-1
CASSVTGEAEAFF
TGTGCCAGCAGTGTAACAGGGGAGGCTGAAGCTTTCTTT
>few|-|TRBV7-2|TRBJ1-1
CASSLARATEAFF
TGTGCCAGCAGCTTAGCCAGGGCCACTGAAGCTTTCTTT
>many|TRBD2|TRBV7-8|TRBJ2-1
CASSKGTSGPYNEQFF
TGTGCCAGCAGCAAAGGGACTAGCGGACCCTACAATGAGCAGTTCTTC
>-|-|TRBV7-9|TRBJ2-7
CASSSDIGGEQYF
TGTGCCAGCAGCTCCGACATTGGGGGGGAGCAGTACTTC
>-|TRBD2|TRBV6-1|TRBJ2-7
CASRVASGEYEQYF
TGTGCCAGCAGGGTGGCTAGCGGGGAGTACGAGCAGTACTTC
>once|-|TRBV18|TRBJ1-2
CASSPASSGAAPYGYTF
TGTGCCAGCTCACCGGCGTCTTCAGGGGCGGCCCCCTATGGCTACACCTTC
>-|TRBD1|TRBV7-8|TRBJ1-2
CASGYRGTYGYTF
TGTGCCAGCGGATACAGGGGGACCTATGGCTACACCTTC
>-|TRBD1|TRBV15|TRBJ2-1
CATSFGTVANEQFF
TGTGCCACCAGCTTCGGGACAGTTGCCAATGAGCAGTTCTTC
>-|TRBD2|TRBV11-3|TRBJ2-3
CASSPSGGATDTQYF
TGTGCCAGCAGCCCCAGCGGGGGGGCCACAGATACGCAGTATTTT
>-|TRBD1|TRBV9|TRBJ1-4
CASSQGQANGEKLFF
TGTGCCAGCAGTCAAGGACAGGCAAATGGAGAAAAACTGTTTTTT
>-|TRBD1|TRBV10-3|TRBJ1-1
CAISNGQGAAEAFF
TGTGCCATCAGTAATGGACAGGGGGCGGCTGAAGCTTTCTTT
>-|-|TRBV10-3|TRBJ1-1
CAISGRVAGEVNTEAFF
TGTGCCATCAGTGGACGCGTCGCGGGGGAGGTGAACACTGAAGCTTTCTTT
>-|-|TRBV6-6|TRBJ1-5
CASSWGGYESNQPQHF
TGTGCCAGCAGTTGGGGAGGGTATGAAAGCAATCAGCCCCAGCATTTT
>-|-|TRBV29-1|TRBJ1-2
CSVVSVRGYGYTF
TGCAGCGTTGTCTCCGTGAGAGGGTATGGCTACACCTTC
>-|TRBD2|TRBV7-8|TRBJ2-6
CASSLARGRAGGANVLTF
TGTGCCAGCAGCTTAGCCCGCGGGAGGGCGGGGGGGGCCAACGTCCTGACTTTC
>-|-|TRBV2|TRBJ2-3
CASSFGGDTDTQYF
TGTGCCAGCAGTTTCGGGGGAGACACAGATACGCAGTATTTT
>-|TRBD1|TRBV6-1|TRBJ1-1
CASSEESGGRFGNTEAFF
TGTGCCAGCAGTGAAGAATCAGGGGGGCGATTTGGGAACACTGAAGCTTTCTTT
>few|TRBD1|TRBV29-1|TRBJ2-3
CSTSDRGLGTQYF
TGCAGCACCTCGGACAGGGGCCTAGGTACGCAGTATTTT
>-|-|TRBV5-1|TRBJ2-6
CASSLVSRVSGANVLTF
TGCGCCAGCAGCTTGGTTAGCAGGGTCTCTGGGGCCAACGTCCTGACTTTC
>few|TRBD1|TRBV29-1|TRBJ2-3
CSATVPTWDRGPDTQYF
TGCAGCGCCACGGTCCCTACTTGGGACAGGGGACCAGATACGCAGTATTTT
>-|TRBD1|TRBV4-1|TRBJ2-1
CASSLRGTGISYNEQFF
TGCGCCAGCAGCCTCAGAGGGACAGGGATTTCCTACAATGAGCAGTTCTTC
>-|-|TRBV7-2|TRBJ1-5
CASSNDLVSNQPQHF
TGTGCCAGCAGCAACGACTTAGTGAGCAATCAGCCCCAGCATTTT
>-|TRBD1|TRBV19|TRBJ2-7
CASSSGTGYEQYF
TGTGCCAGTAGTTCAGGGACAGGATACGAGCAGTACTTC
>-|TRBD1|TRBV5-5|TRBJ1-6
CASSPPGQVPSPKSLHF
TGTGCCAGCAGCCCACCGGGACAGGTCCCTAGTCCGAAGTCCCTCCACTTT
>-|-|TRBV30|TRBJ2-2
CAWADSSTGELFF
TGTGCCTGGGCAGACAGTTCCACCGGGGAGCTGTTTTTT
>-|TRBD1|TRBV7-3|TRBJ1-1
CASSLRRTGNTEAFF
TGTGCCAGCAGCTTAAGGCGGACAGGGAACACTGAAGCTTTCTTT
>-|TRBD1|TRBV2|TRBJ2-5
CASRPGGALMGTQYF
TGTGCCAGCAGGCCAGGGGGCGCGTTAATGGGGACCCAGTACTTC
>-|-|TRBV5-8|TRBJ2-7
CASSAEWAGGYYEQYF
TGTGCCAGCAGCGCCGAGTGGGCAGGGGGGTACTACGAGCAGTACTTC
>-|-|TRBV6-6|TRBJ2-5
CASSYYAGQETQYF
TGTGCCAGCAGTTACTACGCAGGGCAAGAGACCCAGTACTTC
>-|-|TRBV27|TRBJ2-7
CASKEADEQYF
TGTGCCAGCAAGGAGGCGGACGAGCAGTACTTC
>-|TRBD2|TRBV4-1|TRBJ2-3
CASSQTPSGGAGTDTQYF
TGCGCCAGCAGCCAAACCCCTAGCGGGGGGGCCGGCACAGATACGCAGTATTTT
>-|-|TRBV27|TRBJ2-4
CASSFEGAKNIQYF
TGTGCCAGCAGTTTCGAGGGCGCCAAAAACATTCAGTACTTC
>-|TRBD1|TRBV18|TRBJ2-5
CASSPGQVETQYF
TGTGCCAGCTCACCAGGACAGGTGGAGACCCAGTACTTC
>-|-|TRBV5-4|TRBJ1-2
CASSLEGLGGYTF
TGTGCCAGCAGCTTGGAGGGACTAGGAGGCTACACCTTC
>few|TRBD2|TRBV9|TRBJ2-3
CASSVSSGGAGTDTQYF
TGTGCCAGCAGCGTATCTAGCGGGGGGGCTGGCACAGATACGCAGTATTTT
>-|-|TRBV5-1|TRBJ1-4
CASSLDSVVNEKLFF
TGCGCCAGCAGCTTGGACAGTGTTGTCAATGAAAAACTGTTTTTT
>-|TRBD2|TRBV15|TRBJ2-5
CATSRGELAGYQETQYF
TGTGCCACCAGCAGAGGGGAACTAGCGGGCTATCAAGAGACCCAGTACTTC
>-|TRBD1|TRBV11-3|TRBJ2-5
CASSLRGQDVTQYF
TGTGCCAGCAGCTTAAGGGGACAGGACGTGACCCAGTACTTC
>few|TRBD1|TRBV7-8|TRBJ1-2
CASSAGTGMYGYTF
TGTGCCAGCAGCGCCGGGACAGGGATGTATGGCTACACCTTC
>-|TRBD1|TRBV30|TRBJ2-7
CAWSVRGQSYEQYF
TGTGCCTGGAGTGTCAGGGGACAGTCCTACGAGCAGTACTTC
>-|-|TRBV6-4|TRBJ2-1
CASSPTGYSYNGQFF
TGTGCCAGCAGTCCCACAGGCTACTCCTACAATGGGCAGTTCTTC
>few|TRBD2|TRBV7-9|TRBJ2-2
CASSPGLAGTGELFF
TGTGCCAGCAGCCCGGGACTAGCGGGGACCGGGGAGCTGTTTTTT
>-|-|TRBV9|TRBJ1-2
CASSVAGNYGYTF
TGTGCCAGCAGCGTTGCAGGGAACTATGGCTACACCTTC
>-|-|TRBV2|TRBJ1-2
CASSDTRYGYTF
TGTGCCAGCAGTGACACAAGATATGGCTACACCTTC
>-|-|TRBV2|TRBJ2-5
CASSEEGRGETQYF
TGTGCCAGCAGTGAAGAAGGGCGGGGAGAGACCCAGTACTTC
>-|TRBD1|TRBV19|TRBJ1-2
CASSIGTGVNYGYTF
TGTGCCAGTAGTATAGGGACAGGGGTAAACTATGGCTACACCTTC
>-|TRBD1|TRBV27|TRBJ2-7
CASSGQGGYEQYF
TGTGCCAGCAGCGGACAGGGCGGCTACGAGCAGTACTTC
>-|-|TRBV7-2|TRBJ1-6
CASSLRGRGSYNSPLHF
TGTGCCAGCAGCTTAAGGGGCAGGGGCTCCTATAATTCACCCCTCCACTTT
>-|-|TRBV5-6|TRBJ2-1
CASSLFRRDEQFF
TGTGCCAGCAGCTTGTTTCGACGGGATGAGCAGTTCTTC
>-|TRBD2|TRBV10-3|TRBJ2-3
CAISELSGGADTQYF
TGTGCCATCAGTGAGTTAAGCGGGGGGGCAGATACGCAGTATTTT